The TCR beta chain under discussion was sequenced for a study of T cell clonality in common variable immunodeficiency (dated by TCRdb to the mid-2010s). For sequencing input, CVID and control samples contributed equivalent amounts of genomic DNA. For every sample, a 60 bp segment covering the rearranged TCRbeta CDR3 region was amplified and then sequenced. The immunoSEQ assay, a bias-corrected multiplex PCR combined with high-throughput sequencing, was used for TCRbeta amplification. Per the source publication's procedure: Each unique nucleotide sequence was treated as a clone and annotated with V, D and J genes, copy number and frequency. Sequences were labeled productive if in frame, and non-productive if out of frame or containing stop codons. Clonality was calculated from Shannon's entropy as previously described. Mean CDR3 Kyte-Doolittle hydropathy was derived from the predicted amino acid sequences of productive clones. The R hclust function was used to hierarchically cluster scaled V gene usage with Manhattan distance and complete linkage. Sharing of clones by CDR3 amino acid sequence was evaluated through resampling of 12 repertoires per group over 100 rounds. The repertoires were searched for approximately 70 published EBV-specific TCRbeta sequences and about 240 published CMV-specific TCRbeta sequences. Analysis left out a couple of CVID samples that produced under 10,000 sequences, so 40 to 50 CVID repertoires remained. TCRdb holds this immuneACCESS table with in-frame rearrangements only. Some clones are missing; in checked studies, unresolved V genes explain under half, and the rest has no known cause. For V, J and clone size, that table is used; D and trimming come from the DNA. The sample comprises tens of thousands of clones, and every one was counted more than once. The ten largest clonotypes hold around 2.4% of the sample.

This clone was picked up a small number of times. Its antigen is unknown. The read ends 3 residues early relative to the CDR3; the germline J gene fills the gap. Beyond this particular receptor, the publication reports: Increased TCRbeta clonality was found in CVID subjects compared with healthy controls (t-test p = 0.018), with the increase being most characteristic of about a third of subjects. Differences among patients in the CVID cohort limited the correlations between repertoire features and clinical complications. It was noted by the authors that sequencing of the repertoires of T cell subpopulations would be needed to clarify the cause of the increased clonality in CVID. Healthy controls shared more TCRbeta clones with each other than CVID subjects shared among themselves (p < 0.0001). Reportedly, TCRbeta sequences from CVID had fewer deletions and N-nucleotide insertions, and highly modified clones with 13 or more V deletions were absent from CVID. Even though DNA input was equal, the average per sample came to 65,000 to 85,000 unique sequences for controls compared with about 31,547 for CVID samples.

Diagnosis of CVID followed standard criteria, namely serum IgG, IgA and/or IgM below the normal range together with specific antibody deficiency. A total of roughly 44 subjects (roughly 15 female and 29 male; age range roughly 8 to 70 years, mean age approximately 40) were included in the CVID group. Predominantly Caucasian heritage was noted among both the CVID patients and the healthy controls. At the time of study participation, every CVID subject had been on replacement immunoglobulin therapy for at least one year. When blood was collected, none of the CVID subjects were ill or on immunomodulatory or immunosuppressive medication. From each donor, 5 to 8 ml of heparinized peripheral whole blood was collected. Genomic DNA from adults with common variable immune deficiency (CVID) and from healthy adult controls was used to sequence TCRbeta CDR3 repertoires. To isolate peripheral blood mononuclear cells, diluted blood was subjected to density centrifugation over Hypaque 1077 or Ficoll-Paque. Genomic DNA was obtained from unsorted mononuclear cells through either Qiagen column purification or a centrifugation-based method.

CDR1 is given as SGHTS and CDR2 as YDEGEE, both from the germline V gene. The cysteine opens and the phenylalanine closes a CDR3 of 15 amino acids. The 36 bases shown cover part of the CDR3, and their frame starts at base 1. V was cut back by 0 bases and J by 4 bases, leaving a gap of 11 bases between them. The sample was peripheral blood mononuclear cells. This sequence was found in a human donor with common variable immunodeficiency. The rearranged segments are TRBV5-8 and TRBJ2-1, and the D gene may be TRBD1, 6 bases matching. The CDR3 protein is CASSLGEQGYNEQFF. Partial CDR3 DNA: TGTGCCAGCAGCTTGGGGGAACAGGGTTACAATGAG.